The rows below give T cell receptor beta chains drawn from one sample of a study of blood T cell repertoires in COVID-19. Profiled with immunoSEQ multiplex PCR; TCRdb holds only in-frame clones, not every one. The sample yields tens of thousands of clones, roughly 80% seen once. Sample: peripheral blood. The receptor source for this set is a man aged 80 or over with active or convalescent COVID-19. CDR3s include the opening cysteine and the closing phenylalanine or tryptophan. D genes are given only for firm matches. Some rows have no size entry. The others give once, few or many, or a class for an expanded clone.

cdr3_aa	cdr3_nt	v_call	cdr3_length	clone_size	j_call	d_call
CASSPNIRAAGNEQFF	TGTGCCAGCAGCCCGAACATAAGGGCTGCGGGGAATGAGCAGTTCTTC	TRBV7-2	16	.	TRBJ2-1	.
CASSQGRGDQPQHF	TGCGCCAGCAGCCAAGGGCGCGGAGATCAGCCCCAGCATTTT	TRBV4-1	14	.	TRBJ1-5	.
CASSQTLQGGDGYTF	TGCGCCAGCAGCCAAACCCTGCAGGGTGGGGATGGCTACACCTTC	TRBV4-1	15	.	TRBJ1-2	.
CASSPTTSISYNEQFF	TGTGCCAGCTCACCAACGACTAGTATCTCCTACAATGAGCAGTTCTTC	TRBV18	16	.	TRBJ2-1	.
CASSSSTGNDEKLFF	TGCGCCAGCAGCTCATCGACAGGCAATGATGAAAAACTGTTTTTT	TRBV5-1	15	few	TRBJ1-4	.
CASSLVPVSRQPQHF	TGTGCCAGCAGCTTAGTCCCGGTATCCAGGCAGCCCCAGCATTTT	TRBV7-2	15	.	TRBJ1-5	.
CASSLAWLAYNEQFF	TGTGCCAGCAGCTTAGCATGGCTAGCTTACAATGAGCAGTTCTTC	TRBV7-2	15	.	TRBJ2-1	.
CASSTSVNTEAFF	TGTGCCAGCAGTACCTCAGTGAACACTGAAGCTTTCTTT	TRBV28	13	.	TRBJ1-1	.
CASSSGLNYNEQFF	TGTGCCAGCAGTTCAGGACTGAACTACAATGAGCAGTTCTTC	TRBV6-5	14	.	TRBJ2-1	.
CASSSHSSGGHNEQFF	TGTGCCAGCAGTTCACACTCTAGCGGGGGTCACAATGAGCAGTTCTTC	TRBV27	16	once	TRBJ2-1	TRBD2
CASSLGQNTEAFF	TGTGCCAGCAGCTTAGGACAGAACACTGAAGCTTTCTTT	TRBV11-1	13	.	TRBJ1-1	.